A selection of T cell receptor beta chains follows, all from one sample in a study of shared clonotypes between healthy human individuals. TCRdb's table, derived via immunoSEQ multiplex PCR, lists solely in-frame clones and lacks some. The data show hundreds of thousands of clones, roughly 79% seen once. Sequencing was performed on PBMCs. The receptors derive from a woman in her thirties or forties in good health. Some clones in this sample may be carry-over from other donors' samples. Both conserved end residues are part of each CDR3. The D gene is left open where the match is weak. Only some rows state a clone size, as once, few, many or a class for expanded clones.

j_call | clone_size | d_call | v_call | cdr3_aa | cdr3_nt
TRBJ1-4 | - | - | TRBV15 | CATSRVQGSPEKLFF | TGTGCCACCAGCAGAGTTCAGGGGTCGCCTGAAAAACTGTTTTTT
TRBJ2-7 | many | - | TRBV4-3 | CASSHLCAGPTSYEQYF | TGCGCCAGCAGCCATCTATGTGCAGGGCCCACCTCCTACGAGCAGTACTTC
TRBJ1-1 | - | - | TRBV7-3 | CASSLRGYTEAFF | TGTGCCAGCAGCTTACGAGGGTACACTGAAGCTTTCTTT
TRBJ1-5 | - | - | TRBV19 | CASSLGRDRSNQPQHF | TGTGCCAGTAGCCTCGGTCGAGACCGTAGCAATCAGCCCCAGCATTTT
TRBJ1-2 | - | - | TRBV30 | CAWNPPGNYGYTF | TGTGCCTGGAACCCACCAGGGAACTATGGCTACACCTTC
TRBJ2-3 | - | TRBD2 | TRBV28 | CASSGTGLAGGFTDTQYF | TGTGCCAGCAGTGGAACGGGACTAGCGGGAGGCTTCACAGATACGCAGTATTTT
TRBJ1-1 | - | - | TRBV11-3 | CASSGTGRMNTEAFF | TGTGCCAGCAGCGGAACCGGACGGATGAACACTGAAGCTTTCTTT
TRBJ2-2 | - | TRBD1 | TRBV19 | CASSTRQGTGELFF | TGTGCCAGTAGTACCCGACAGGGGACCGGGGAGCTGTTTTTT
TRBJ2-3 | - | - | TRBV28 | CASRTATDTQYF | TGTGCCAGCAGGACGGCAACCGATACGCAGTATTTT
TRBJ2-3 | - | TRBD2 | TRBV7-3 | CASSLVGGRGTDTQYF | TGTGCCAGCAGCTTAGTAGGCGGGAGAGGTACAGATACGCAGTATTTT
TRBJ2-7 | - | - | TRBV29-1 | CSVRTGTSYEQYF | TGCAGCGTTAGAACAGGGACCTCCTACGAGCAGTACTTC
TRBJ1-5 | few | - | TRBV15 | CATSSFPGSQPQHF | TGTGCCACCAGCAGTTTCCCCGGGTCCCAGCCCCAGCATTTT
TRBJ1-1 | - | - | TRBV30 | CAWSKGGDTEAFF | TGTGCCTGGAGTAAGGGTGGCGACACTGAAGCTTTCTTT
TRBJ2-7 | - | - | TRBV29-1 | CSVAKGQGSGHEQYF | TGCAGCGTCGCTAAGGGACAAGGGTCCGGGCACGAGCAGTACTTC
TRBJ1-3 | - | - | TRBV6-6 | CASNLQGNTIYF | TGTGCCAGCAACCTACAGGGCAACACCATATATTTT
TRBJ2-7 | few | - | TRBV19 | CASSGEEGYEQYF | TGTGCCAGTAGTGGCGAGGAGGGCTACGAGCAGTACTTC
TRBJ2-3 | few | - | TRBV5-1 | CASSLRGGTDTQYF | TGCGCCAGCAGCTTGCGTGGGGGCACAGATACGCAGTATTTT
TRBJ2-2 | - | TRBD2 | TRBV2 | CASKYEAGAVGELFF | TGTGCCAGCAAGTATGAAGCGGGAGCTGTCGGGGAGCTGTTTTTT
TRBJ1-2 | - | - | TRBV6-6 | CASSPMWQPYGYTF | TGTGCCAGCAGTCCCATGTGGCAGCCCTATGGCTACACCTTC
TRBJ2-3 | - | - | TRBV18 | CASSPETDTQYF | TGTGCCAGCTCACCCGAAACAGATACGCAGTATTTT
TRBJ2-1 | many | TRBD1 | TRBV7-2 | CASRRTGSHNEQFF | TGTGCCAGCAGGAGGACAGGGTCCCACAATGAGCAGTTCTTC
TRBJ2-3 | - | TRBD2 | TRBV5-1 | CASSYGTSGRLDTQYF | TGCGCCAGCAGCTATGGGACTAGCGGGAGATTAGATACGCAGTATTTT
TRBJ1-2 | - | TRBD1 | TRBV10-2 | CASRATGADGYTF | TGCGCCAGCAGAGCGACAGGGGCCGATGGCTACACCTTC
TRBJ1-2 | - | - | TRBV30 | CAWEHNYGYTF | TGTGCCTGGGAACATAACTATGGCTACACCTTC
TRBJ1-4 | - | - | TRBV30 | CAWSRFPSATNEKLFF | TGTGCCTGGAGTAGGTTCCCAAGCGCAACTAATGAAAAACTGTTTTTT
TRBJ2-7 | once | - | TRBV7-6 | CASSLTPLYEQYF | TGTGCCAGCAGCCTTACCCCCCTCTACGAGCAGTACTTC
TRBJ2-1 | - | - | TRBV21-1 | CASSKGSGGNEQFF | TGTGCCAGCAGCAAAGGATCGGGGGGCAATGAGCAGTTCTTC
TRBJ2-1 | - | TRBD2 | TRBV9 | CASSVVAGTYNEQFF | TGTGCCAGCAGCGTAGTAGCGGGAACCTACAATGAGCAGTTCTTC
TRBJ2-1 | once | - | TRBV23-1 | CASSIGTPLTYNEQFF | TGCGCCAGCTCTATCGGTACTCCCTTGACCTACAATGAGCAGTTCTTC
TRBJ1-1 | - | - | TRBV11-2 | CASSAGGSDTEAFF | TGTGCCAGCAGCGCTGGGGGCTCAGACACTGAAGCTTTCTTT
TRBJ1-2 | once | - | TRBV15 | CATSRDRLYGYTF | TGTGCCACCAGCAGAGATAGACTCTATGGCTACACCTTC
TRBJ1-5 | - | - | TRBV2 | CASSGGSPGNQPQHF | TGTGCCAGCAGTGGGGGATCTCCGGGGAATCAGCCCCAGCATTTT
TRBJ2-1 | - | TRBD1 | TRBV6-1 | CASSEYGDRGDEQFF | TGTGCCAGCAGTGAATACGGCGACAGGGGTGATGAGCAGTTCTTC
TRBJ2-5 | - | - | TRBV7-9 | CASSFTTGVQETQYF | TGTGCCAGCAGCTTTACCACGGGCGTTCAAGAGACCCAGTACTTC
TRBJ2-4 | - | - | TRBV7-6 | CASSPAFKNIQYF | TGTGCCAGCAGCCCCGCCTTCAAAAACATTCAGTACTTC
TRBJ2-7 | - | TRBD2 | TRBV28 | CASSLPGTSGNEQYF | TGTGCCAGCAGTTTACCCGGGACTAGCGGGAACGAGCAGTACTTC